Following are 31 T cell receptor beta chains from one sample sequenced in a study of T cells in Graves' hyperthyroidism and ophthalmopathy. There were TCR beta CDR3 regions amplified from RNA transcripts. An initial round of RT-PCR targeting the TCR CDR3 relied on the HTBI primer set. TCRdb reprocessed the multiplex PCR reads with MiXCR, giving one entry per CDR3 protein. The sample contains around 350,000 distinct CDR3 sequences, roughly 15% of which appear only once. Material: blood. All receptors come from a woman in her fifties or sixties with Graves' ophthalmopathy.

This clonotype has ten or more counts. The V gene is TRBV20-1, the J gene TRBJ2-2; the match to TRBD2 covers 9 bases. V trimming: 4 bases; J trimming: 3 bases; junction bases outside the gene matches: 9. Germline CDR1 and CDR2: DFQATT and SNEGSKA (reference sequence). This CDR3 is built from 16 residues. The CDR3 here is CSAKPPGLADTGELFF. The DNA for the CDR3 is TGCAGTGCTAAACCCCCGGGACTAGCCGACACCGGGGAGCTGTTTTTT.

This clonotype was recorded a few times. The rearrangement uses TRBV15 and TRBJ2-3; tentatively, D is TRBD1 or TRBD2 (5 bases each). The CDR3 length is 16 residues. Germline CDR1 reads LNHNV; CDR2 reads YYDKDF (reference sequence). V lost 1 base and J lost 2, with 13 bases in between. CDR3: CATSRGGGTSTDTQYF. The CDR3 DNA is TGTGCCACCAGCAGAGGTGGGGGTACTTCCACAGATACGCAGTATTTT. Full variable domain (remainder filled in from reference TRBV15 and TRBJ2-3): DAMVIQNPRYQVTQFGKPVTLSCSQTLNHNVMYWYQQKSSQAPKLLFHYYDKDFNNEADTPDNFQSRRPNTSFCFLDIRSPGLGDTAMYLCATSRGGGTSTDTQYFGPGTRLTVL.

This clonotype came up a few times. The V and J genes are TRBV5-1 and TRBJ2-3, with TRBD2 matching 11 bases. The CDR3 has 16 amino acids. V shed 4 bases and J 6 bases; nucleotides not matched to a gene: 10. Germline CDR1 reads SGHRS; CDR2 reads YFSETQ. Written as DNA, the CDR3 is TGCGCCAGCAGCCTGGGACTAGCGGAGGTCCTGGATACGCAGTATTTT. Protein product: CASSLGLAEVLDTQYF.

This clonotype has a count of ten or more. The chain has TRBV3-1 and TRBJ2-1, with D perhaps matching TRBD2 (6 bases). Trimming removed 4 bases from V and 0 bases from J, with 22 bases in between. CDR1 is LGHDT and CDR2 is YNNKEL in the germline V gene (reference sequence). The CDR3 is made up of 19 amino acids. CDR3 coding DNA: TGTGCCAGCAGCCCCCGAGGGAGGCGCGGCTTATCCTCCTACAATGAGCAGTTCTTC. As protein: CASSPRGRRGLSSYNEQFF.

This clonotype was observed at least ten times. V usage is TRBV3-1 and J usage is TRBJ2-7; D is possibly TRBD1 (5 bases). V lost 0 bases and J 3 bases, leaving 24 bases between the germline ends. Germline V CDR1 and CDR2: LGHDT, YNNKEL (reference sequence). This CDR3 is built from 19 residues. The CDR3 DNA sequence: TGTGCCAGCAGCCAAGATCGGACAAGGGGTGAAGGAAAATTCTACGAGCAGTACTTC. Translated: CASSQDRTRGEGKFYEQYF.

The table lists this clonotype with many counts. The rearrangement uses TRBV18 and TRBJ2-3, with 7 nucleotides matching TRBD2. Unmatched junction bases numbered 13, after V lost 1 base and J lost 6 bases. CDR3 length: 17 amino acids. Germline V gene lookup returns CDR1 KGHSH and CDR2 LQKENI. The chain's CDR3 is CASSPLLAVPSSDTQYF. The CDR3 DNA is TGTGCCAGCTCACCACTCCTAGCGGTGCCGTCATCGGATACGCAGTATTTT.

This clonotype came up a few times. The chain employs TRBV7-9 and TRBJ1-1, with D tentatively TRBD1 (5 bases). CDR1 and CDR2 from the germline V gene are SEHNR and FQNEAQ (reference sequence). The CDR3 spans 15 residues. Trimming cost V 1 base and J 4 bases, with 13 bases left between them. Here the CDR3 DNA reads TGTGCCAGCAGCTTAGGGGGGAGCCCCGGCACTGAAGCTTTCTTT. It is translated as CASSLGGSPGTEAFF.

This clonotype occurred many times. This chain joins TRBV5-1 and TRBJ2-5, with a weak D call TRBD2 (6 bases). Trimming took off 3 bases at V and 2 bases at J, with 11 bases between the two ends. Germline values: CDR1 SGHRS, CDR2 YFSETQ. The CDR3 length is 14 residues. The CDR3, as DNA: TGCGCCAGCAGCTCGGAGGGTTGGCAAGAGACCCAGTACTTC. It specifies CASSSEGWQETQYF.

Remarks on this clonotype: A much larger clone is a single base away; this may be a read error. The chain is built from TRBV6-5 and TRBJ1-4; no reliable D call. The V end lost 4 bases, the J end lost 7 bases, and 19 bases lay between the germline ends. CDR1 is MNHEY, CDR2 SVGAGI, per germline. This CDR3 is 16 amino acids long. DNA for the CDR3: TGTGCCAGCAGTTCCCGTGGCGGCCGGGGAGCTGAAAAACTGTTTTTT. It encodes CASSSRGGRGAEKLFF.

This clonotype was observed a few times. The chain joins TRBV3-1 to TRBJ1-5, with a tentative D call TRBD1 (5 bases). The CDR3 consists of 16 residues. Germline V CDR1 and CDR2: LGHDT, YNNKEL (reference sequence). With 1 base removed from V and 0 bases from J, the gap between germline ends came to 10 bases. This CDR3 is CASSQGRGFSNQPQHF. The CDR3 DNA reads TGTGCCAGCAGCCAAGGAAGGGGTTTTAGCAATCAGCCCCAGCATTTT. Based on the CDR3 plus reference TRBV3-1 and TRBJ1-5, the full variable domain is DTAVSQTPKYLVTQMGNDKSIKCEQNLGHDTMYWYKQDSKKFLKIMFSYNNKELIINETVPNRFSPKSPDKAHLNLHINSLELGDSAVYFCASSQGRGFSNQPQHFGDGTRLSIL.

This rearrangement joins TRBV28 to TRBJ2-5; 7 bases line up with TRBD2. This CDR3 is built from 16 residues. V was clipped by 4 bases and J by 2 bases; unmatched bases: 10. CDR1 MDHEN and CDR2 SYDVKM come from the germline V gene. The CDR3 sequence is CASSSPRREGQETQYF. DNA for the CDR3: TGTGCCAGCAGTTCCCCTAGGAGGGAGGGACAAGAGACCCAGTACTTC.

The V and J genes are TRBV6-1 and TRBJ2-7, with 8 bases identical to TRBD1. V lost 9 bases and J lost 5; bases outside the gene matches: 3. There are 11 residues in the CDR3. The germline V gene encodes CDR1 MNHNS and CDR2 SASEGT. The CDR3: CARKTGDEQYF. The DNA for the CDR3 is TGTGCCAGGAAGACAGGGGACGAGCAGTACTTC.

This clonotype was found many times. The chain has TRBV20-1 and TRBJ2-7, with D hard to call. The V end was cut by 4 bases, the J end by 0 bases, with 16 bases between. The CDR3 spans 15 residues. The germline CDR1 and CDR2 sequences are DFQATT and SNEGSKA (reference sequence). CDR3 DNA: TGCAGTGCTAAAGGCAACCCGGGCCACTCCTACGAGCAGTACTTC. This sequence encodes CSAKGNPGHSYEQYF.

V is TRBV12-3 or TRBV12-4 and J is TRBJ1-1; TRBD1 matches 7 bases. The V segment lost 2 bases and the J segment 3 bases; nucleotides outside the gene matches: 3. This CDR3 has 14 residues. The CDR3 reads CASSLPGGDTEAFF. The CDR3 region has the DNA TGTGCCAGCAGTTTACCAGGGGGGGACACTGAAGCTTTCTTT.

A word on this clonotype: The junction departs from the called germline gene at one end, perhaps through a read error. V and J are TRBV10-3 and TRBJ2-1, with 10 bases identical to TRBD2. The CDR3 has 18 amino acids. The germline CDR1 and CDR2 sequences are ENHRY and SYGVKD. The CDR3 DNA reads as TGTGCCATCAGTGAGCACCCCATAGCGGGAGGAGTCTACAATAAGCAGTTCTTC. As protein: CAISEHPIAGGVYNKQFF.

There are many counts of this clonotype. V is TRBV28 and J is TRBJ2-1, with D perhaps assigned TRBD1 or TRBD2 (5 bases each). Trimming removed 5 bases from V and 6 bases from J, with 23 bases in between. The CDR3 runs 17 residues. Per germline, CDR1 MDHEN and CDR2 SYDVKM. CDR3 amino acids: CASSRPKGTPTANEQFF. The CDR3 DNA reads as TGTGCCAGCAGTCGCCCCAAGGGGACGCCTACCGCCAATGAGCAGTTCTTC.

This clonotype has a count of ten or more. CDR3 loop: CASSLNPGVETQYF. CDR3 DNA sequence: TGTGCCAGCAGCTTGAATCCGGGAGTGGAGACCCAGTACTTC. This chain joins TRBV5-6 and TRBJ2-5, with a tentative D call TRBD2 (6 bases). Germline loops: CDR1 SGHDT, CDR2 YYEEEE. The V and J ends lost 1 base and 5 bases respectively, with 12 bases between them. CDR3 length: 14 amino acids.

This chain uses TRBV20-1 with TRBJ1-1, with TRBD1 matching 8 bases. The CDR3 is 14 residues long. The ends lost 4 bases at V and 1 base at J; junction bases unmatched: 5. Per the germline V gene, CDR1 is DFQATT and CDR2 is SNEGSKA (reference sequence). The CDR3 bases are TGCAGTGCTACAGGACAGGGCGGGAACACTGAAGCTTTCTTT. It codes for CSATGQGGNTEAFF.

This clonotype was observed at least ten times. V usage is TRBV20-1 and J usage is TRBJ2-2; a possible D gene is TRBD1 (6 bases). The CDR3 has 15 residues. V was trimmed by 2 bases and J by 0 bases, leaving 10 bases between them. From germline, CDR1 is DFQATT and CDR2 SNEGSKA (reference sequence). The CDR3: CSARPGTTNTGELFF. The CDR3 DNA is TGCAGTGCTAGACCCGGGACAACGAACACCGGGGAGCTGTTTTTT.

This clonotype was picked up many times. V gene TRBV11-2 combines with J gene TRBJ2-2; D is perhaps TRBD2 (6 bases). This CDR3 has 17 residues. In germline, CDR1 is SGHAT, CDR2 FQNNGV. Trimming cost V 4 bases and J 6 bases, with 21 bases left between them. This chain's CDR3 is CASSSLAGMGVAGELFF. In DNA, the CDR3 is TGTGCCAGCAGCTCCTTGGCGGGAATGGGCGTTGCCGGGGAGCTGTTTTTT.

There are many counts of this clonotype. V usage is TRBV15 and J usage is TRBJ1-4; TRBD1 aligns across 8 bases. This CDR3 has 13 residues. J lost 7 bases, V lost 8 bases, and 6 bases had no gene match. From germline, CDR1 is LNHNV and CDR2 YYDKDF (reference sequence). In DNA form, the CDR3 reads TGTGCCACCGTGGACAGGGTCGGTGAAAAACTGTTTTTT. This gives the protein CATVDRVGEKLFF.

This clonotype was observed at least ten times. The chain employs TRBV7-2 and TRBJ2-3; no clear D gene. This CDR3 has 14 amino acids. Germline V lookup: CDR1 SGHTA, CDR2 FQGNSA. The V end was cut by 7 bases, the J end by 0 bases, with 11 bases between. Here the CDR3 reads CASTPGYSTDTQYF. CDR3 DNA: TGTGCCAGCACTCCCGGGTACAGCACAGATACGCAGTATTTT. The full variable domain, rest sourced from reference TRBV7-2 and TRBJ2-3, is GAGVSQSPSNKVTEKGKDVELRCDPISGHTALYWYRQSLGQGLEFLIYFQGNSAPDKSGLPSDRFSAERTGGSVSTLTIQRTQQEDSAVYLCASTPGYSTDTQYFGPGTRLTVL.

The chain has TRBV6-1 and TRBJ2-2; 10 bases align to TRBD1. V shed 7 bases, J shed 0 bases, and the junction held 5 bases outside the gene matches. The germline V gene encodes CDR1 MNHNS and CDR2 SASEGT. This CDR3 has 16 amino acids. CDR3 sequence: CASTGTGAPNTGELFF. The CDR3 DNA is TGTGCCAGCACCGGGACAGGGGCCCCGAACACCGGGGAGCTGTTTTTT.

This clonotype was recorded many times. This chain connects TRBV20-1 to TRBJ2-1, with 10 bases identical to TRBD2. Losses at the gene ends were 3 bases for V and 0 bases for J; bases not matched to a gene: 8. The CDR3 is 17 amino acids. The germline CDR1 and CDR2 sequences are DFQATT and SNEGSKA (reference sequence). CDR3 coding DNA: TGCAGTGCTAGTGGCCTAGCGGGAGTCTCCTCCTACAATGAGCAGTTCTTC. Amino acids: CSASGLAGVSSYNEQFF.

This clonotype came up a few times. J is TRBJ2-5 and V is TRBV7-2; 8 nucleotides match TRBD2. The CDR3 sequence is 15 residues long. In germline, CDR1 is SGHTA, CDR2 FQGNSA. The ends lost 3 bases at V and 4 bases at J; junction bases unmatched: 7. CDR3 DNA: TGTGCCAGCAGCTTGGGACTAGGAGGACCAGAGACCCAGTACTTC. Translated, it gives CASSLGLGGPETQYF. The full variable domain, its missing parts supplied by reference TRBV7-2 and TRBJ2-5, is GAGVSQSPSNKVTEKGKDVELRCDPISGHTALYWYRQSLGQGLEFLIYFQGNSAPDKSGLPSDRFSAERTGGSVSTLTIQRTQQEDSAVYLCASSLGLGGPETQYFGPGTRLLVL.

This chain links TRBV29-1 with TRBJ1-1, with 12 positions matching TRBD1. CDR3 length: 16 amino acids. In germline, CDR1 is SQVTM, CDR2 ANQGSEA. After removal of 6 bases from V and 3 bases from J, the junction contained 11 bases not matched to a gene. CDR3 DNA sequence: TGCAGCGTCCAAAAGGGGACAGGGGGCTCATACACTGAAGCTTTCTTT. Residues: CSVQKGTGGSYTEAFF.

This clonotype appeared many times. The rearrangement links TRBV5-8 to TRBJ2-5, with 8 bases that match TRBD1. The CDR3 extends over 14 amino acids. The V and J ends lost 4 bases and 6 bases, in that order; junction bases with no gene match: 8. Germline-derived CDR1 and CDR2 are SGHTS and YDEGEE. In DNA, the CDR3 is TGTGCCAGCAGCCTCGCAGGGGGCGCGAAGACCCAGTACTTC. It encodes CASSLAGGAKTQYF.

This clonotype has ten or more counts. The chain couples TRBV15 to TRBJ2-7, with TRBD1 matching 10 bases. The CDR3 spans 15 residues. The V gene's germline CDR1 is LNHNV and CDR2 YYDKDF (reference sequence). Unmatched junction bases numbered 4, after V lost 1 base and J lost 4 bases. CDR3 bases: TGTGCCACCAGCAGAGCCGGGACAGGGGTTTACGAGCAGTACTTC. Translation: CATSRAGTGVYEQYF.

The sample holds many counts of this clonotype. This rearrangement joins TRBV7-9 to TRBJ2-1; D unclear. CDR1 and CDR2 (germline): SEHNR, FQNEAQ (reference sequence). Trimming removed 0 bases from V and 13 bases from J, with 4 bases in between. This CDR3 spans 10 amino acids. The CDR3 protein is CASSLATQFF. The CDR3 region has the DNA TGTGCCAGCAGCTTAGCCACCCAGTTCTTC.

This clonotype was seen many times. The CDR3 DNA reads as TGCAGCGTTGAACAGGGGACAGGGGGCCCTGAAGCTTTCTTT. As protein: CSVEQGTGGPEAFF. The chain employs TRBV29-1 and TRBJ1-1, with TRBD1 identical over 12 bases. CDR1 and CDR2 (germline): SQVTM, ANQGSEA. The CDR3 spans 14 residues. The V gene end was trimmed by 2 bases and the J gene end by 6 bases; junction bases not matched to a gene: 4.

The V call is TRBV18, the J call TRBJ1-1, with a possible D match to TRBD1 (5 bases). V was cut by 1 base and J by 5 bases, with 14 bases left in between. The CDR3 runs to 15 residues. Germline CDR1 KGHSH, CDR2 LQKENI. This CDR3 is CASSPHGGENTEAFF. CDR3 coding DNA: TGTGCCAGCTCACCACACGGAGGGGAGAATACTGAAGCTTTCTTT. Full variable domain (missing parts from reference TRBV18 and TRBJ1-1): NAGVMQNPRHLVRRRGQEARLRCSPMKGHSHVYWYRQLPEEGLKFMVYLQKENIIDESGMPKERFSAEFPKEGPSILRIQQVVRGDSAAYFCASSPHGGENTEAFFGQGTRLTVV.